This is a list of T cell receptor beta chains from one sample in a study of pediatric ulcerative colitis. Sequenced by immunoSEQ multiplex PCR; TCRdb stores in-frame clones only, minus some. The sample comprises tens of thousands of clones, around 85% of which are singletons, and about 3% rests with the top ten. Input material: blood. Receptor source: a boy aged 5-17 years with severe ulcerative colitis. Each CDR3 is given with its conserved first and last residue. A D gene is named only where the DNA matches it firmly. Clone size is not always given. Where it is, it says once, few, many or a class for expanded clones.

J | V | size | D | DNA | CDR3
TRBJ2-2 | TRBV7-9 | once | TRBD1 | TGTGCCAGCAGCACAGCTGCGGATGGGACAGGGTTCACCGGGGAGCTGTTTTTT | CASSTAADGTGFTGELFF
TRBJ2-5 | TRBV9 | . | . | TGTGCCAGCAACAAGCTTGGATCAGGGCCGGGGGAGACCCAGTACTTC | CASNKLGSGPGETQYF
TRBJ2-7 | TRBV4-1 | . | . | TGCGCCAGCAGCCAAGGACCGTTCTACGAGCAGTACTTC | CASSQGPFYEQYF
TRBJ2-3 | TRBV30 | . | TRBD1 | TGTGCCTGGACGGGACAGAAGAGGGGCACAGATACGCAGTATTTT | CAWTGQKRGTDTQYF
TRBJ2-3 | TRBV19 | . | TRBD2 | TGTGCCAGTAGCACCCGGGGACTAGCGGGCACAGATACGCAGTATTTT | CASSTRGLAGTDTQYF
TRBJ2-1 | TRBV2 | . | TRBD2 | TGTGCCAGCAGTGAGCCTCGAGAGCCGACTAGCGGGACTTACAATGAGCAGTTCTTC | CASSEPREPTSGTYNEQFF
TRBJ1-5 | TRBV7-2 | . | TRBD1 | TGTGCCAGCAGCTTCTCGCGACAGGGTAGTCAGCCCCAGCATTTT | CASSFSRQGSQPQHF
TRBJ1-4 | TRBV7-9 | few | . | TGTGCCAGCGAGGGGGGATTCGAAAAACTGTTTTTT | CASEGGFEKLFF
TRBJ1-5 | TRBV15 | . | . | TGTGCCACCAGCAGAGCACCAGAAGGTCAGCCCCAGCATTTT | CATSRAPEGQPQHF
TRBJ2-7 | TRBV11-1 | . | . | TGTGCCAGCAGCTTAGGCGGGGAGAGCTCCTACGAGCAGTACTTC | CASSLGGESSYEQYF
TRBJ2-2 | TRBV11-3 | . | . | TGTGCCAGCAGCCCCGTTTTAACGGGAGTTGGGACCGGGGAGCTGTTTTTT | CASSPVLTGVGTGELFF
TRBJ2-7 | TRBV7-9 | . | TRBD2 | TGTGCCAGCAGCGCTCTCGGGGGGGTGGAATCCTACGAGCAGTACTTC | CASSALGGVESYEQYF
TRBJ2-6 | TRBV11-3 | . | . | TGTGCCAGCAGCAACACCCCAGGCTCTGGGGCCAACGTCCTGACTTTC | CASSNTPGSGANVLTF
TRBJ2-1 | TRBV5-6 | . | . | TGTGCCAGCAGCTCCCTCGACAATGAGCAGTTCTTC | CASSSLDNEQFF
TRBJ1-2 | TRBV29-1 | . | . | TGCAGCGTTGAGCGGTCAGGGGAATATGGCTACACCTTC | CSVERSGEYGYTF
TRBJ1-1 | TRBV2 | few | . | TGTGCCAGCAGGGACAGAGATTACACTGAAGCTTTCTTT | CASRDRDYTEAFF
TRBJ1-1 | TRBV11-3 | few | TRBD1 | TGTGCCAGCAGCTTTGGGACAGGGGGTCAAGCTTTCTTT | CASSFGTGGQAFF
TRBJ2-3 | TRBV11-3 | once | TRBD2 | TGTGCCAGCAGCCGAAGCGGGAGTTACACAGATACGCAGTATTTT | CASSRSGSYTDTQYF
TRBJ2-2 | TRBV11-3 | . | . | TGTGCCAGCAGCTTGGGGACCACCGGCGGGGAGCTGTTTTTT | CASSLGTTGGELFF
TRBJ2-1 | TRBV10-3 | . | TRBD2 | TGTGCCATCAGTGAGGGGGTAGCGGGAGGCTCCTACAATGAGCAGTTCTTC | CAISEGVAGGSYNEQFF
TRBJ2-7 | TRBV5-1 | . | . | TGCGCCAGCAGCTTGCGGGCAGAGGGATCGATAACAACCTACGAGCAGTACTTC | CASSLRAEGSITTYEQYF
TRBJ2-7 | TRBV10-2 | . | . | TGCGCCAGCGAAGGGACAAGCGCAGGGCTCCACGAGCAGTACTTC | CASEGTSAGLHEQYF
TRBJ2-7 | TRBV28 | once | . | TGTGCCAGCAAACCTGGGGGGACTGCTTACGAGCAGTACTTC | CASKPGGTAYEQYF
TRBJ2-7 | TRBV23-1 | . | TRBD2 | TGCGCCAGCTTCCCCAGAGCGGGAGAGGGAGAGCAGTACTTC | CASFPRAGEGEQYF
TRBJ2-3 | TRBV5-1 | . | . | TGCGCCAGCAGCTTCGGGACAGATACGCAGTATTTT | CASSFGTDTQYF
TRBJ1-2 | TRBV5-1 | . | . | TGCGCCAGCAGCCCGGAGGGGGTCTATGGCTACACCTTC | CASSPEGVYGYTF
TRBJ1-2 | TRBV7-9 | . | . | TGTGCCAGCAGCCCCCTGAGTGGTCCCGAATATAACTATGGCTACACCTTC | CASSPLSGPEYNYGYTF
TRBJ1-3 | TRBV27 | . | TRBD1 | TGTGCCAGCAGGAAGACAGGGGGAGGCAACACCATATATTTT | CASRKTGGGNTIYF